This TCR beta chain was documented in a study of T cells in Graves' hyperthyroidism and ophthalmopathy (dated by TCRdb to between 2018 and 2021). Regarding the research as a whole: Peripheral blood was collected at initial diagnosis, before any treatment. To identify distinguishing TCR V-J signatures, a discovery cohort of about 100 patients was used, comprising some 45 with Graves' ophthalmopathy and under 60 with stable Graves' hyperthyroidism. Prospective prediction of ophthalmopathy was tested in an independent validation cohort of approximately 19 hyperthyroidism patients and some 17 patients who later progressed to ophthalmopathy. The 100 or so discovery patients were randomly split 7:3 into training and test sets. In about 6 Graves' hyperthyroidism patients, the study also compared T-cell repertoires from thyroid tissue with T-cell repertoires from blood. Following sampling, methimazole starting at 30 mg daily was given to hyperthyroidism patients, and high-dose intravenous methylprednisolone was given to ophthalmopathy patients. The paper reports TCR Vbeta CDR3 sequencing of 135 peripheral blood samples: approximately 41 ophthalmopathy, approximately 74 hyperthyroidism and approximately 17 progressor patients.

Amplification of TCR beta CDR3 regions was carried out from RNA transcripts. For the first round of RT-PCR on the TCR CDR3, the HTBI primer set was used together with the Qiagen OneStep RT-PCR kit. Libraries were constructed in a second round of multiplex PCR, after which size selection and purification were carried out. Paired-end sequencing of the libraries was performed with 100 bp reads on an Illumina HiSeq2000. The authors' analysis ran thus. SOAPnuke was used to process the raw data, throwing out any read that contained adapters or uncalled bases, had a mean Phred below 15, or lacked an exact constant-primer or identifier match. COPE v1.2.5 was used to merge the high-quality paired reads, and each unique nucleotide sequence was defined as a clonotype. MiTCR v1.1 was used to align clonotypes to the IMGT TRBV, TRBD and TRBJ reference segments. The analysis was restricted to V-J combinations with a frequency above 0.0001, which together covered 99.2% of the repertoires. A TCS score was defined as the ratio of F50 (clonal expansion) to E x V (chaos), with BLOSUM62-based TCRdist applied between CDR3 peptides within each V-J. Welch's t-statistics and random forest reduced just over 500 V-J features to fewer than 15, which were used in a naive Bayes classifier (R e1071). Thyroid-blood repertoire similarity was quantified with the Morisita-Horn index. TCRdb trimmed the raw reads at Q25, called clones with MiXCR and kept productive beta chains. All rows with the same CDR3 protein become a single entry with the most common DNA and genes. The V and J calls come from TCRdb's annotation, not from the publication. The sample has roughly 800,000 distinct CDR3 sequences on record, 38% of them singletons. The ten largest make up 7% to 10% of the sample.

Study-wide findings and limitations: During validation, the model predicted progression to ophthalmopathy a median of around six months ahead of onset, with almost 71% sensitivity and less than 85% specificity. Ophthalmopathy was separated from stable hyperthyroidism by a 13 V-J signature model, with approximately 89% sensitivity and about 81% specificity obtained in cross-validation and 80%/75% obtained in testing. No statistical method was used to set the sample size in advance, and investigators knew the group allocation. Most expanded thyroid clonotypes (frequency above 0.001) were also detected in blood, a finding suggesting that blood repertoires may reflect thyroid immune responses.

Stable Graves' hyperthyroidism was defined as no progression to ophthalmopathy during 18 months of follow-up. The hyperthyroidism patients were between 18 and 65 years old and newly diagnosed, with a disease duration of less than 2 months. Exclusion was applied to patients with uncontrolled infections, other autoimmune diseases, pregnancy or lactation. Diagnoses were based on clinical symptoms, serum thyroxine and TRAb, thyroid ultrasound and orbital computed tomography. PBMCs were isolated from 8 to 10 ml of fresh peripheral blood by Ficoll-Paque density gradient centrifugation. Total RNA was extracted using Trizol reagent, and RNA quality was assessed on an Agilent 2100 Bioanalyzer. Counted from cysteine to phenylalanine, this CDR3 has 15 amino acids. Only the CDR3 DNA stays, 45 bases, in frame from base 1. From a lookup of the germline V gene (reference sequence), CDR1 and CDR2 are SEHNR and FQNEAQ. V and J lose 1 base and 4 bases, and a span of 10 bases separates them.

About this clonotype itself: The target of this receptor is not known. Base qualities are not provided; no much larger clone lies one nucleotide away.

The sequenced material came from blood. The V and J genes are TRBV7-9 and TRBJ2-2; the D gene could be either TRBD1 or TRBD2, each agreeing at 5 bases. The source is a man aged 18 to 30 with Graves' hyperthyroidism. CDR3 reads: CASSLGGAATGELFF. The bases read TGTGCCAGCAGCTTAGGAGGGGCGGCCACCGGGGAGCTGTTTTTT.